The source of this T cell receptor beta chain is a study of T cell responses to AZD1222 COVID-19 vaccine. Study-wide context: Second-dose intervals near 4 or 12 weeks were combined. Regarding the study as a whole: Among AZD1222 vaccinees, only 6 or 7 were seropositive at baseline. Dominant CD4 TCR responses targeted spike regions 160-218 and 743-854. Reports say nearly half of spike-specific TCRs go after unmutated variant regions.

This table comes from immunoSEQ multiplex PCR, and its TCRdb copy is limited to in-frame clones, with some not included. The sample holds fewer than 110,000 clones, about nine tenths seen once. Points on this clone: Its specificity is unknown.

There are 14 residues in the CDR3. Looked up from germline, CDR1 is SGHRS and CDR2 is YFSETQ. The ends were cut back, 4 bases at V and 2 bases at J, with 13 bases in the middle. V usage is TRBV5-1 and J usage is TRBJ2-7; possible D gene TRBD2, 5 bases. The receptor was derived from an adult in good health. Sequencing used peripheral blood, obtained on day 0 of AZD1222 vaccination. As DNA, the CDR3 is TGCGCCAGCAGCGTAGCCCCCGGGGCCTACGAGCAGTACTTC. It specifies CASSVAPGAYEQYF.